Listed below are T cell receptor beta chains from one sample, sequenced in a study of response to subunit inactivated influenza vaccine. MiXCR, applied by TCRdb to the RT-PCR reads, yields one record per CDR3 protein. Among approximately 500,000 distinct CDR3 sequences, 11% to 15% were seen once, and the ten largest hold 8.5% to 14%. The specimen was PBMCs from blood, collected roughly 12 days after vaccination. The source is a man aged 50-59 years who received an inactivated influenza vaccine. Both conserved end residues are part of each CDR3. Fields, in order: V gene, D gene, clone size, J gene, CDR3 protein, CDR3 DNA. D genes are given only for firm matches. Not all rows give a size; the values are once, few, many and, for expanded clones, a class.

TRBV7-2	-	-	TRBJ2-1	CASMDYNEQFF	TGTGCCAGCATGGACTACAATGAGCAGTTCTTC
TRBV15	-	few	TRBJ2-5	CATSTYGRSGGIHQETQYF	TGTGCCACCAGCACGTATGGGAGGTCCGGCGGGATTCACCAAGAGACCCAGTACTTC
TRBV20-1	TRBD1	-	TRBJ2-5	CSVRNPLGSTGTGFETQYF	TGCAGTGTTAGAAACCCACTAGGCTCGACCGGGACAGGGTTTGAGACCCAGTACTTC
TRBV25-1	-	-	TRBJ2-1	CASSAFPTGSQFF	TGTGCCAGCAGTGCCTTCCCAACAGGGTCCCAGTTCTTC
TRBV29-1	TRBD1	few	TRBJ2-3	CSGEQGSTDTQYF	TGCAGCGGGGAACAGGGGAGCACAGATACGCAGTATTTT
TRBV28	TRBD1	-	TRBJ2-3	CASSYVGTGGADTQYF	TGTGCCAGCAGTTATGTAGGGACAGGGGGCGCAGATACGCAGTATTTT
TRBV7-7	-	-	TRBJ2-5	CASSLAPRTDYQETQYF	TGTGCTAGCAGCTTAGCGCCCCGGACGGATTACCAAGAGACCCAGTACTTC
TRBV3-1	TRBD2	-	TRBJ2-3	CASSQEKRGTSGVTDTQYF	TGTGCCAGCAGCCAAGAAAAAAGGGGGACTAGCGGAGTCACAGATACGCAGTATTTT
TRBV20-1	TRBD1	few	TRBJ1-5	CSAAGDRGQPQHF	TGCAGCGCTGCGGGGGACAGGGGGCAGCCCCAGCATTTT
TRBV21-1	-	few	TRBJ2-1	CASPMDNEQFF	TGTGCCAGCCCGATGGACAATGAGCAGTTCTTC
TRBV5-1	-	few	TRBJ1-1	CASSPFGRRTEAFF	TGCGCCAGCAGCCCCTTTGGGCGCCGCACTGAAGCTTTCTTT
TRBV4-3	-	many	TRBJ2-2	CASSQDLFGGTNTGELFF	TGCGCCAGCAGCCAAGATCTCTTCGGGGGAACGAACACCGGGGAGCTGTTTTTT
TRBV5-1	-	-	TRBJ1-1	CASSSAPEVTEAFF	TGCGCCAGCAGCTCCGCTCCGGAGGTCACTGAAGCTTTCTTT
TRBV2	TRBD1	-	TRBJ2-7	CASTGRGSYEQYF	TGTGCCAGCACGGGCAGGGGGTCCTACGAGCAGTACTTC
TRBV29-1	TRBD2	-	TRBJ2-1	CSVDVTSGSLQFF	TGCAGCGTTGACGTGACTAGCGGGAGTTTGCAGTTCTTC
TRBV5-1	-	many	TRBJ2-1	CASSSQNGGTAEQFF	TGCGCCAGCAGCTCCCAGAATGGTGGGACGGCTGAGCAGTTCTTC
TRBV7-6	-	many	TRBJ2-5	CASSLVGFQETQYF	TGTGCCAGCAGCTTAGTGGGGTTCCAAGAGACCCAGTACTTC
TRBV11-2	-	-	TRBJ1-3	CASSFEFPQAQGGNTIYF	TGTGCCAGCAGCTTCGAATTCCCCCAGGCACAGGGTGGAAACACCATATATTTT
TRBV4-2	-	few	TRBJ2-1	CASSQAALAENEQFF	TGTGCCAGCAGCCAAGCTGCTCTAGCAGAAAATGAGCAGTTCTTC
TRBV6-1	TRBD1	-	TRBJ2-2	CASRTGGYTGELFF	TGTGCCAGTCGGACAGGGGGATACACCGGGGAGCTGTTTTTT
TRBV20-1	TRBD1	-	TRBJ1-3	CSAGRQGEFGNTIYF	TGCAGTGCTGGACGACAGGGGGAATTTGGAAACACCATATATTTT
TRBV28	-	few	TRBJ1-5	CASEQGWDQPQHF	TGTGCCAGTGAGCAGGGTTGGGATCAGCCCCAGCATTTT
TRBV12-3/TRBV12-4	-	many	TRBJ2-1	CASSFSRIYNEQFF	TGTGCCAGCAGTTTTTCCAGGATTTACAATGAGCAGTTCTTC
TRBV7-8	TRBD2	-	TRBJ2-7	CASSLVGGGGAYEQYF	TGTGCCAGCAGCTTGGTTGGGGGCGGGGGGGCTTACGAGCAGTACTTC
TRBV28	-	-	TRBJ2-5	CASSLGDSHKTQYF	TGTGCCAGCAGTTTGGGGGACTCCCACAAGACCCAGTACTTC
TRBV30	-	-	TRBJ2-7	CAWSPTGFEQYF	TGTGCCTGGAGCCCGACAGGTTTCGAGCAGTACTTC
TRBV5-5	TRBD1	few	TRBJ1-2	CASSPTGEVYGYTF	TGTGCCAGCAGTCCGACAGGGGAGGTCTATGGCTACACCTTC
TRBV6-2/TRBV6-3	-	few	TRBJ2-2	CASSYGTQRYTGELFF	TGTGCCAGCAGTTACGGGACCCAGCGTTACACCGGGGAGCTGTTTTTT
TRBV18	TRBD1	-	TRBJ1-2	CASSRALQGASDYGYTF	TGTGCCAGCTCACGCGCCCTACAGGGGGCGTCGGACTATGGCTACACCTTC
TRBV5-1	-	few	TRBJ2-5	CASSFIIRETQYF	TGCGCCAGCAGCTTTATCATTAGAGAGACCCAGTACTTC
TRBV12-3/TRBV12-4	-	few	TRBJ1-4	CASSFSYDQGLNF	TGTGCCAGCAGTTTTTCGTACGATCAGGGGTTAAATTTT
TRBV5-1	-	many	TRBJ2-2	CASSPGTANTGELFF	TGCGCCAGCAGTCCCGGGACTGCAAACACCGGGGAGCTGTTTTTT
TRBV19	-	-	TRBJ2-7	CASSIQVWETHEQYF	TGTGCCAGTAGTATACAGGTATGGGAAACCCACGAGCAGTACTTC
TRBV20-1	TRBD2	-	TRBJ2-3	CSARVGTITDTQYF	TGCAGTGCTAGAGTCGGGACTATCACAGATACGCAGTATTTT
TRBV11-2	-	few	TRBJ2-7	CASSLDGVAWEQYF	TGTGCCAGCAGCTTAGATGGGGTAGCTTGGGAGCAGTACTTC
TRBV5-1	TRBD2	-	TRBJ2-3	CASSAGLAGVRTRTDTQYF	TGCGCCAGCAGCGCCGGACTAGCGGGGGTCCGGACCCGCACAGATACGCAGTATTTT
TRBV5-5	-	many	TRBJ2-1	CASSSGPISSYNEQFF	TGTGCCAGCAGCTCCGGACCGATAAGCTCCTACAATGAGCAGTTCTTC
TRBV20-1	TRBD1	-	TRBJ2-7	CSMTGDSYEQYF	TGCAGTATGACAGGGGACTCCTACGAGCAGTACTTC
TRBV10-3	-	few	TRBJ2-7	CAISGAGAYEQYF	TGTGCCATCAGTGGTGCAGGCGCCTACGAGCAGTACTTC
TRBV4-2	-	-	TRBJ1-1	CASSQQGQTEAFF	TGTGCCAGCAGCCAACAGGGGCAAACTGAAGCTTTCTTT
TRBV6-2/TRBV6-3	-	few	TRBJ1-1	CASSYSSRRTEAFF	TGTGCCAGCAGTTACTCCTCCAGAAGAACTGAAGCTTTCTTT
TRBV10-3	-	few	TRBJ2-1	CAISEREEQFF	TGTGCCATCAGTGAGCGGGAAGAGCAGTTCTTC
TRBV4-1	TRBD1	few	TRBJ2-7	CASSPRTGEDYEQYF	TGCGCCAGCAGCCCCAGGACAGGGGAGGACTACGAGCAGTACTTC
TRBV4-1	-	few	TRBJ2-7	CASSHLTGRHEQYF	TGCGCCAGCAGCCATCTTACAGGGCGACACGAGCAGTACTTC
TRBV7-6	TRBD1	-	TRBJ2-2	CASSFERQGWTGELFF	TGTGCCAGCAGCTTTGAGAGACAGGGGTGGACCGGGGAGCTGTTTTTT